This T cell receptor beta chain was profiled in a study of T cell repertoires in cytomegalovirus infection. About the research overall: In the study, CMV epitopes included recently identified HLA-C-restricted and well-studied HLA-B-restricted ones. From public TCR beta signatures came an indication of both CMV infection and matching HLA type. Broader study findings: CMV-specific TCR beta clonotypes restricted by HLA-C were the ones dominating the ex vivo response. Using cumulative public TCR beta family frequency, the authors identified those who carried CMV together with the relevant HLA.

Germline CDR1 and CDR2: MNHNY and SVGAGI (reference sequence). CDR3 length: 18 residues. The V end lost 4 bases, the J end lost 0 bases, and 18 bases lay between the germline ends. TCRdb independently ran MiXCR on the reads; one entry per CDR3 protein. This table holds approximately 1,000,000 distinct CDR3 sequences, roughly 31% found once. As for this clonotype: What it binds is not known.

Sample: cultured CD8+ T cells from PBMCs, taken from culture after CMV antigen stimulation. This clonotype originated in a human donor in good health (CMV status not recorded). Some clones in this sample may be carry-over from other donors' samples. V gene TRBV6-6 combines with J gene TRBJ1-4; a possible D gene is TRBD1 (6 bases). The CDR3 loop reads CASSFTGITLSTNEKLFF. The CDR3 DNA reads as TGTGCCAGCAGTTTCACAGGGATTACCCTTTCAACTAATGAAAAACTGTTTTTT.